Below, 3 T cell receptor beta chains from the same sample are listed, as sequenced in a study of shared clonotypes between healthy human individuals. Libraries were prepared by immunoSEQ multiplex PCR; TCRdb keeps only in-frame clonotypes and omits some of them. This repertoire shows approximately 2,300,000 clones, roughly 92% found once; its top ten account for around 0.4%. The material sequenced was naive CD4+ T cells from PBMCs. This sample's subset: CD45RA+ positively selected. The receptors originated from a man younger than 35 in good health. Some clones in this sample may be carry-over from other donors' samples.

Concerning this clone itself: Other nucleotide sequences in the sample specify the same CDR3. V is TRBV28 and J is TRBJ2-5; D not certain. The CDR3 contains 13 residues. Germline CDR1 and CDR2: MDHEN and SYDVKM. Trimming took 4 bases from V and 1 from J, leaving 7 bases between them. This chain's CDR3 is CASSSSGQETQYF. The CDR3 bases are TGTGCCAGCAGTTCATCAGGCCAAGAGACCCAGTACTTC.

V gene TRBV7-2 combines with J gene TRBJ2-1; 9 positions match TRBD2. Germline CDR1 is SGHTA and CDR2 is FQGNSA. Trimming took 0 bases from V and 4 from J; bases not matched to a gene: 7. This CDR3 is 17 amino acids long. CDR3 sequence reads: CASSLAIAGVAYNEQFF. The CDR3 bases are TGTGCCAGCAGCTTAGCGATAGCGGGAGTCGCATACAATGAGCAGTTCTTC.

The V and J genes are TRBV11-2 and TRBJ1-1; TRBD1 matches 9 bases. Trimming cost V 5 bases and J 1 base; bases outside gene matches: 8. Germline CDR1 is SGHAT and CDR2 is FQNNGV. This CDR3 has 16 residues. Here the CDR3 DNA reads TGTGCCAGCAGCCCAATCCGGGACAGGGAGAACACTGAAGCTTTCTTT. Amino acid sequence: CASSPIRDRENTEAFF.